This T cell receptor (beta chain) derives from a study of T cell responses to AZD1222 COVID-19 vaccine. Germline-derived CDR1 and CDR2 are LNHDA and SQIVND (reference sequence). The CDR3 spans 14 residues. V lost 5 bases and J 5 bases, leaving 13 bases between the germline ends. TCRdb keeps only in-frame clones here, not all; method: immunoSEQ multiplex PCR. The data contain around 94,000 clones, 84% of them singletons. The receptor's source is an adult in good health. This specimen was peripheral blood, taken on day 0 of AZD1222 vaccination. V gene TRBV19 combines with J gene TRBJ2-1; D gene ambiguous. As DNA, the CDR3 is TGTGCCAGTAGTGTCTCCGAAGGGAACAATGAGCAGTTCTTC. Translation gives CASSVSEGNNEQFF.